This entry lists 14 T cell receptor beta chains sequenced from one sample in a study of blood T cell repertoires in COVID-19. Data came from immunoSEQ multiplex PCR; TCRdb stores just in-frame clones and leaves some out. The repertoire holds approximately 210,000 clones, around 94% seen once, with approximately 0.69% in the top ten. Sequenced input: peripheral blood. Receptors were obtained from a man aged 25 to 40 with COVID-19, enrolled during active disease.

V is TRBV6-5 and J is TRBJ2-2; D perhaps matches TRBD2 (6 bases). Per the germline V gene, CDR1 is MNHEY and CDR2 is SVGAGI. V was shortened by 5 bases and J by 6 bases, with 10 bases between the two germline ends. This CDR3 comprises 13 residues. The CDR3 sequence is CASSRGMSGELFF. As DNA, the CDR3 is TGTGCCAGCAGTCGGGGGATGTCCGGGGAGCTGTTTTTT.

The rearrangement links TRBV18 to TRBJ2-3, with 12 bases that match TRBD2. The V segment lost 2 bases and the J segment 2 bases; nucleotides outside the gene matches: 5. Germline CDR1 KGHSH, CDR2 LQKENI. There are 17 residues in the CDR3. In nucleotides, the CDR3 is TGTGCCAGCTCACCATTAGGACTAGCGGGGAACACAGATACGCAGTATTTT. Its translation: CASSPLGLAGNTDTQYF.

The CDR3 coding sequence is TGTGCCAGCAGCTTTTTGGGGGGGAATAGCAATCAGCCCCAGCATTTT. Translating gives CASSFLGGNSNQPQHF. The gene calls are TRBV5-5 and TRBJ1-5; possibly TRBD1 for D (5 bases). CDR3 size: 16 residues. Germline CDR1 and CDR2: SGHKS and YYEKEE (reference sequence). The V end was cut by 2 bases, the J end by 0 bases, with 12 bases between.

The chain is built from TRBV5-4 and TRBJ2-7, with TRBD2 matching over 10 bases. Trimming removed 0 bases from V and 2 bases from J; junction bases left unmatched: 2. The CDR3 totals 15 residues. Germline loops: CDR1 SGHNT, CDR2 YYREEE (reference sequence). CDR3 region: CASSLESGGAYEQYF. CDR3 nucleotides: TGTGCCAGCAGCTTGGAGAGCGGGGGGGCCTACGAGCAGTACTTC.

The chain joins TRBV7-9 to TRBJ1-4, with D maybe TRBD1 (5 bases). The V end was cut by 1 base, the J end by 5 bases, with 14 bases between. The CDR3 is 16 amino acids. From germline, CDR1 is SEHNR and CDR2 FQNEAQ (reference sequence). In DNA form, the CDR3 reads TGTGCCAGCAGCTTAGACACAGGCATGATCAATGAAAAACTGTTTTTT. Translated, it gives CASSLDTGMINEKLFF.

Here the CDR3 DNA reads TGCGCCAGCAGCTCGACAGGGTTGGACACTGAAGCTTTCTTT. Residues: CASSSTGLDTEAFF. The chain is built from TRBV5-1 and TRBJ1-1; 7 nucleotides line up with TRBD1. The CDR3 consists of 14 residues. The ends lost 3 bases at V and 3 bases at J; junction bases unmatched: 5. The V gene's germline CDR1 is SGHRS and CDR2 YFSETQ.

A single count supports this clone. The rearrangement links TRBV18 to TRBJ1-6; no reliable D call. The germline V gene encodes CDR1 KGHSH and CDR2 LQKENI. The CDR3 has 15 residues. Trimming took 4 bases from V and 4 from J, leaving 11 bases between them. Here the CDR3 DNA reads TGTGCCAGCTCACGAGGGAAGGAGTATAATTCACCCCTCCACTTT. Translated, it gives CASSRGKEYNSPLHF.

This sequence joins TRBV6-5 and TRBJ1-1; weak D call: TRBD1 (5 bases). Trimming stripped 0 bases from V and 6 bases from J, with 14 bases between. The CDR3 has 15 amino acids. Germline loops: CDR1 MNHEY, CDR2 SVGAGI. The CDR3 DNA sequence: TGTGCCAGCAGTTACTCGCTCCAGGGTAACGCTGAAGCTTTCTTT. Translation: CASSYSLQGNAEAFF.

The rearrangement uses TRBV19 and TRBJ1-6; the match to TRBD1 covers 8 bases. Germline loops: CDR1 LNHDA, CDR2 SQIVND (reference sequence). Losses at the gene ends were 3 bases for V and 13 bases for J; bases not matched to a gene: 8. The CDR3 has 14 amino acids. The CDR3 bases are TGTGCCAGTAGTATCCGGGACAGGCAGGGTCCCCTCCACTTT. This encodes CASSIRDRQGPLHF.

The CDR3 DNA reads TGTGCCAGCAGCTTGGAAGGGAACAGGGGTTGGCAGACCCAGTACTTC. Protein: CASSLEGNRGWQTQYF. J is TRBJ2-5 and V is TRBV5-5; 7 nucleotides match TRBD1. CDR1 and CDR2 from the germline V gene are SGHKS and YYEKEE (reference sequence). The J segment lost 6 bases and the V segment lost 0 bases, leaving 11 bases of the junction unmatched. The CDR3 has 16 amino acids.

J is TRBJ1-1 and V is TRBV6-5, with unresolved D. Trimming shortened V by 6 bases and J by 4 bases, and 12 bases separated the two germline ends. CDR1 and CDR2 (germline): MNHEY, SVGAGI. The CDR3 covers 13 residues. CDR3 residues: CASRLSGLTEAFF. In DNA, the CDR3 is TGTGCCAGCAGGCTATCGGGTCTCACTGAAGCTTTCTTT.

The chain employs TRBV5-1 and TRBJ1-2; maybe TRBD1 (5 bases). Trimming removed 2 bases from V and 1 base from J, with 6 bases in between. This CDR3 contains 13 residues. In germline, CDR1 is SGHRS, CDR2 YFSETQ. CDR3 sequence reads: CASSFDSNYGYTF. Here the CDR3 DNA reads TGCGCCAGCAGCTTCGACAGTAACTATGGCTACACCTTC.

In this sample, this clone turned up once. The rearrangement joins TRBV19 to TRBJ1-2; 9 bases line up with TRBD1. The CDR3 sequence is 13 residues long. With V trimmed by 6 bases and J by 8 bases, 7 bases remained unmatched. CDR1 and CDR2 (germline): LNHDA, SQIVND (reference sequence). The CDR3 DNA is TGTGCCAGTAGAGGACAGGGGATTTGGGGCTACACCTTC. Translated, it gives CASRGQGIWGYTF.

This sequence joins TRBV21-1 and TRBJ1-5; the table gives TRBD1 as D, unverified against the DNA. TRBV21-1 is a pseudogene segment. There are 16 residues in the CDR3. The CDR3 region is CASSKFRDRAPQPQHF. In DNA form, the CDR3 reads TGTGCCAGCAGCAAATTCCGGGACAGGGCCCCACAGCCCCAGCATTTT.